The 21 T cell receptor beta chains given below trace back to one sample, sequenced in a study of blood T cells in healthy people across ages. A second PCR, run for about 7 to 11 cycles, used a sample-barcoded 5' primer plus a J-beta primer mix. MiXCR was run by TCRdb on the 5' RACE reads, yielding one entry per CDR3 protein. The data hold around 990,000 distinct CDR3 sequences, with under 30% observed a single time. These data also formed part of another study, on T cells of mothers and their children.

Specimen: blood. Receptor source: a girl aged 2-10 years in good health.

This chain joins TRBV7-2 and TRBJ1-5, with 7 bases that match TRBD1. This CDR3 has 15 amino acids. Germline V gives CDR1 SGHTA, CDR2 FQGNSA. V trimming: 1 base; J trimming: 7 bases; junction bases outside the gene matches: 7. The CDR3, as DNA: TGTGCCAGCAGCTTAGGAGTGACAGGGAGCCAGCCCCAGCATTTT. It is translated as CASSLGVTGSQPQHF.

The gene calls are TRBV7-2 and TRBJ2-5, with D possibly TRBD2 on 5 matching bases. This CDR3 region has 14 residues. The V and J ends lost 4 bases and 6 bases respectively, with 15 bases between them. Germline CDR1 reads SGHTA; CDR2 reads FQGNSA. In DNA, the CDR3 is TGTGCCAGCAGCTATCGAGGGATTAACAAGACCCAGTACTTC. Translated: CASSYRGINKTQYF.

This clonotype was counted only a few times. This chain joins TRBV19 and TRBJ2-1; 10 bases align to TRBD2. The CDR3 is 18 residues long. V shed 2 bases and J 6 bases; nucleotides not matched to a gene: 13. The V gene's germline CDR1 is LNHDA and CDR2 SQIVND (reference sequence). In DNA form, the CDR3 reads TGTGCCAGTAGTATACGGCTAGCGGGAGATGTTAGTCGCAATGAGCAGTTCTTC. It is translated as CASSIRLAGDVSRNEQFF.

This clonotype was seen only a few times. V usage is TRBV7-9 and J usage is TRBJ2-7; the match to TRBD2 covers 7 bases. From germline, CDR1 is SEHNR and CDR2 FQNEAQ (reference sequence). The V gene end was trimmed by 1 base and the J gene end by 7 bases; junction bases not matched to a gene: 7. The CDR3 sequence is 14 residues long. CDR3 DNA: TGTGCCAGCAGCTTAGTGGGCGGGAGCGGGGAGCAGTACTTC. Its protein product is CASSLVGGSGEQYF.

The chain carries TRBV7-8 and TRBJ1-4, with a tentative D call TRBD1 (6 bases). V was pared by 5 bases and J by 6 bases, with 19 bases between. The germline CDR1 and CDR2 sequences are SGHVS and FQNEAQ. CDR3 length: 16 amino acids. CDR3 DNA: TGTGCCAGCAGCGCACGATACAGGGAAATCCATGAAAAACTGTTTTTT. Protein sequence: CASSARYREIHEKLFF.

The rearrangement joins TRBV4-3 to TRBJ2-4, with D possibly being TRBD1 or TRBD2 (6 bases each). Germline values: CDR1 LGHNA, CDR2 YSLEER. The CDR3 is 14 amino acids. Trimming removed 0 bases at V and 10 bases at J, with 13 bases between. The DNA of the CDR3 is TGCGCCAGCAGCCAAGATTTCCAGGGGAGGATTCAGTACTTC. It is translated as CASSQDFQGRIQYF.

This clonotype came up a few times. The V gene is TRBV11-2, the J gene TRBJ2-3; no clear D. V dropped 1 base and J dropped 2 bases, with 13 bases sitting between them. Germline V CDR1 and CDR2: SGHAT, FQNNGV. The CDR3 loop spans 16 amino acids. The CDR3 spells CASSLGAGWDTDTQYF. CDR3 coding DNA: TGTGCCAGCAGCTTAGGTGCTGGCTGGGACACAGATACGCAGTATTTT.

This clonotype was seen a few times. The chain is built from TRBV29-1 and TRBJ2-4, with 7 bases lining up with TRBD1. Germline CDR1 is SQVTM and CDR2 is ANQGSEA. V lost 7 bases to trimming and J lost 9 bases; unmatched junction nucleotides: 9. The CDR3 runs to 12 residues. CDR3 coding DNA: TGCAGCGGTTTTGGGACAGAGGGCATTCAGTACTTC. Its protein product is CSGFGTEGIQYF.

This rearrangement joins TRBV11-2 to TRBJ2-4; 9 nucleotides line up with TRBD1. Germline V gene lookup returns CDR1 SGHAT and CDR2 FQNNGV. The CDR3 runs to 19 residues. J was trimmed by 8 bases and V by 4 bases; bases with no gene match: 21. CDR3 nucleotide sequence: TGTGCCAGCAGCTCATTCTACACCGGGACAGGGAGGGGAAAGGACATTCAGTACTTC. It translates to CASSSFYTGTGRGKDIQYF.

This chain connects TRBV6-5 to TRBJ1-2; D possibly corresponds to TRBD1 (5 bases). The length of the CDR3 is 17 residues. With 6 bases removed from V and 5 bases from J, the gap between germline ends came to 25 bases. Germline V gene data show CDR1 as MNHEY and CDR2 as SVGAGI. In nucleotides, the CDR3 is TGTGCCAGCAGACCACCGGGGCAGGGCGATATTCAATATGGCTACACCTTC. Translation: CASRPPGQGDIQYGYTF.

The chain has TRBV21-1 and TRBJ2-7; TRBD1, the table's D call, was not compared with the DNA. TRBV21-1 is labeled a pseudogene. The CDR3 consists of 11 residues. As DNA, the CDR3 is TGTGCCGCGCCGTCGGCTTACGAGCAGTACTTC. Its translation is CAAPSAYEQYF.

This clonotype was detected only a few times. V gene TRBV29-1 combines with J gene TRBJ2-5, with a weak D call TRBD2 (5 bases). The germline V and J ends were trimmed by 4 bases and 2 bases, with 23 bases remaining between them. The CDR3 covers 17 residues. Germline-derived CDR1 and CDR2 are SQVTM and ANQGSEA. The CDR3 nucleotides are TGCAGCGTTGTCGCGTCCCAACAACCACGGAGGCAAGAGACCCAGTACTTC. Its protein is CSVVASQQPRRQETQYF.

This clonotype was detected only once. The V gene is TRBV7-3, the J gene TRBJ2-7; D is perhaps TRBD2 (6 bases). The CDR3 has 14 amino acids. The V end lost 3 bases, the J end lost 7 bases, and 16 bases lay between the germline ends. Germline values: CDR1 SGHTA, CDR2 FQGTGA. CDR3 amino acids: CASSLMAGSWEQYF. The CDR3 bases are TGTGCCAGCAGCTTGATGGCGGGATCGTGGGAGCAGTACTTC.

The chain has TRBV6-2 or TRBV6-3 and TRBJ1-1; D is uncertain. This CDR3 has 15 residues. The V gene lost 0 bases and the J gene lost 3 bases, with 11 bases spanning the gap. CDR1 and CDR2 from the germline V gene are MNHEY and SVGEGT. The CDR3 loop reads CASSYSIGGDTEAFF. The CDR3 coding sequence is TGTGCCAGCAGTTACTCGATCGGTGGGGACACTGAAGCTTTCTTT.

This clonotype appeared a few times. This chain links TRBV18 with TRBJ2-7; no clear D gene. This CDR3 comprises 13 residues. In germline, CDR1 is KGHSH, CDR2 LQKENI. Trimming removed 4 bases at V and 4 bases at J, with 11 bases between. As DNA, the CDR3 is TGTGCCAGCTCACAAGTAGCCGCGTACGAGCAGTACTTC. Amino acids: CASSQVAAYEQYF.

V and J are TRBV7-9 and TRBJ2-5; 10 bases line up with TRBD1. The DNA end is a closer match to TRBJ2-7, so the J assignment may be wrong. The CDR3 runs 16 residues. Germline-derived CDR1 and CDR2 are SEHNR and FQNEAQ (reference sequence). The CDR3 region has the DNA TGTGCCAGCAGCTTAGGTGTTAGCGGACAGGGGGGCGAGCAGTACTTC. It translates to CASSLGVSGQGGEQYF.

This clonotype has only a few counts. This rearrangement joins TRBV12-3 or TRBV12-4 to TRBJ2-7; TRBD2 agrees at 11 bases. This CDR3 comprises 16 residues. The V gene end was trimmed by 1 base and the J gene end by 2 bases; junction bases not matched to a gene: 4. The CDR3 nucleotides are TGTGCCAGCAGTTTAGAGACTAGCGGGACCACCTACGAGCAGTACTTC. Translation: CASSLETSGTTYEQYF.

V and J are TRBV10-3 and TRBJ2-7; TRBD1 aligns across 8 bases. This CDR3 contains 15 residues. Looked up from germline, CDR1 is ENHRY and CDR2 is SYGVKD. J lost 5 bases, V lost 4 bases, and 10 bases had no gene match. CDR3 residues: CAISGSTGVVDEQYF. The CDR3 DNA is TGTGCCATCAGTGGCTCGACAGGGGTAGTCGACGAGCAGTACTTC.

The chain recombines TRBV12-3 or TRBV12-4 with TRBJ2-7, with 14 bases matching TRBD2. Trimming took 5 bases from V and 9 from J; bases not matched to a gene: 9. The CDR3 has 15 amino acids. This CDR3 is CASSLAGTSGSWQYF. The DNA of the CDR3 is TGTGCCAGCAGTCTCGCCGGGACTAGCGGGAGTTGGCAGTACTTC.

The chain recombines TRBV20-1 with TRBJ2-5, with D unresolved. The CDR3 is made up of 15 amino acids. V was trimmed by 0 bases and J by 5 bases, leaving 16 bases between them. Looked up from germline, CDR1 is DFQATT and CDR2 is SNEGSKA (reference sequence). The CDR3 reads CSARDLGGIPETQYF. The CDR3 bases are TGCAGTGCTAGAGATTTGGGTGGGATACCGGAGACCCAGTACTTC.

The chain has TRBV27 and TRBJ2-2; possibly TRBD2 for D (5 bases). CDR1 is MNHEY, CDR2 SMNVEV, per germline (reference sequence). With 6 bases removed from V and 3 bases from J, the gap between germline ends came to 14 bases. The CDR3 is 15 amino acids. As DNA, the CDR3 is TGTGCCAGCAGGGCAGCGGCCACTTACACCGGGGAGCTGTTTTTT. Translation: CASRAAATYTGELFF.